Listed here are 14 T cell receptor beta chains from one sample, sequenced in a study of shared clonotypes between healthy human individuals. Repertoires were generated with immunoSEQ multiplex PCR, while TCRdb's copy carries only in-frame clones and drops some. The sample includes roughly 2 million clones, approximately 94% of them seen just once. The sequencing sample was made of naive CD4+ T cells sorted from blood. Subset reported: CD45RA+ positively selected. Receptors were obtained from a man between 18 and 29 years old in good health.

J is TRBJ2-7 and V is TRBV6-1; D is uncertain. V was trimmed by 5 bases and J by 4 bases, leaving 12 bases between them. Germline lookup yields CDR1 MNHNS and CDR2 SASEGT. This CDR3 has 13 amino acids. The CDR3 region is CASSYVPPYEQYF. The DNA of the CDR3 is TGTGCCAGCAGTTATGTCCCTCCATACGAGCAGTACTTC.

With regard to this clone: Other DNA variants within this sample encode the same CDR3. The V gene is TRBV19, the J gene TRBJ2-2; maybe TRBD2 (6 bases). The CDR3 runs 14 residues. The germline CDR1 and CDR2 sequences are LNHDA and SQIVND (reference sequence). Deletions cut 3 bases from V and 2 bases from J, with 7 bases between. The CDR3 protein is CASSMGGNTGELFF. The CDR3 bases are TGTGCCAGTAGTATGGGAGGAAACACCGGGGAGCTGTTTTTT.

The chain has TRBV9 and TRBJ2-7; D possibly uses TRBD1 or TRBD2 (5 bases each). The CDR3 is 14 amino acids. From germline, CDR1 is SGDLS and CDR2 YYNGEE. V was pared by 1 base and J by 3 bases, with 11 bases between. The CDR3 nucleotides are TGTGCCAGCAGCGTAAGGGACGGGTTCTACGAGCAGTACTTC. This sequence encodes CASSVRDGFYEQYF.

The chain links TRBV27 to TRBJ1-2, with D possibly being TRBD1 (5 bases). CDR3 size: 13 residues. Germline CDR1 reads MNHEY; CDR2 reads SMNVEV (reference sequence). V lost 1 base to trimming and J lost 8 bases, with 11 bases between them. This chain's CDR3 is CASSLWQGGGYTF. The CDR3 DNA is TGTGCCAGCAGTTTATGGCAGGGAGGCGGCTACACCTTC.

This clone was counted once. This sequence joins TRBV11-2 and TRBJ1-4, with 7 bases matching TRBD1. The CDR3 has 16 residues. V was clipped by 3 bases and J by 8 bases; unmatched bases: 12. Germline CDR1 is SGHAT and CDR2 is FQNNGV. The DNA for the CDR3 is TGTGCCAGCAGCTTCGGGACAGCCCACTCTTGGGAAAAACTGTTTTTT. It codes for CASSFGTAHSWEKLFF.

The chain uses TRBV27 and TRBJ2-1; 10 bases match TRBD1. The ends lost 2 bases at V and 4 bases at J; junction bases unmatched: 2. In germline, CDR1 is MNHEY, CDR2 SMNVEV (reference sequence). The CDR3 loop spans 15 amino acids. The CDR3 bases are TGTGCCAGCAGTTTAAAGGGACAGGGGTACAATGAGCAGTTCTTC. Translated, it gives CASSLKGQGYNEQFF.

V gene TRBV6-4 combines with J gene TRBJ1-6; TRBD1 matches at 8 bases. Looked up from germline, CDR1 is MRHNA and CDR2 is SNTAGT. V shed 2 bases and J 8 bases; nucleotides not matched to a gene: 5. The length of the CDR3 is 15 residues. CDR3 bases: TGTGCCAGCAGTGACCAAGGGACAGGAGATTCACCCCTCCACTTT. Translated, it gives CASSDQGTGDSPLHF.

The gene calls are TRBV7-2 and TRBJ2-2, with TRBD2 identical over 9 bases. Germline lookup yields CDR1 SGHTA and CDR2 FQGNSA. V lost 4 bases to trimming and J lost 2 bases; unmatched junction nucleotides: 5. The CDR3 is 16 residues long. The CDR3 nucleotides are TGTGCCAGCAGCTCCCTAGCGGGACTTAACACCGGGGAGCTGTTTTTT. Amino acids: CASSSLAGLNTGELFF.

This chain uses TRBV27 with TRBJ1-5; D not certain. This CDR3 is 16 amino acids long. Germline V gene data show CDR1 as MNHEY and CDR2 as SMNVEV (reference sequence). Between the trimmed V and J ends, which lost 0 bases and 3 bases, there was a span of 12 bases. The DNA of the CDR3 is TGTGCCAGCAGTTTATCATACAATGGAGTCAATCAGCCCCAGCATTTT. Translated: CASSLSYNGVNQPQHF.

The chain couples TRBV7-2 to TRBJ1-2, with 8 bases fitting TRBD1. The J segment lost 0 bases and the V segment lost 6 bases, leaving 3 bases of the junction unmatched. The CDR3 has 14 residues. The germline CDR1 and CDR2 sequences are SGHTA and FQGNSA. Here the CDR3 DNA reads TGTGCCAGCAGTTTGGACAGGGCTAACTATGGCTACACCTTC. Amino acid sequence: CASSLDRANYGYTF.

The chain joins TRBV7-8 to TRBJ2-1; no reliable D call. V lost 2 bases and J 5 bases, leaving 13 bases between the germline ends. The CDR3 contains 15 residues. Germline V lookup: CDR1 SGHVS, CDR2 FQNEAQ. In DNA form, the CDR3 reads TGTGCCAGCAGCTTAAATTCCCGACCCCACAATGAGCAGTTCTTC. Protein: CASSLNSRPHNEQFF.

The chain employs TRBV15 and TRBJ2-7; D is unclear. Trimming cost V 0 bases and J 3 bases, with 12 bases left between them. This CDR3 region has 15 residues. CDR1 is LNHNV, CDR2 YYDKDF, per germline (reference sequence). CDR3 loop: CATSRDKGPLYEQYF. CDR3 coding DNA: TGTGCCACCAGCAGAGATAAGGGTCCCCTCTACGAGCAGTACTTC.

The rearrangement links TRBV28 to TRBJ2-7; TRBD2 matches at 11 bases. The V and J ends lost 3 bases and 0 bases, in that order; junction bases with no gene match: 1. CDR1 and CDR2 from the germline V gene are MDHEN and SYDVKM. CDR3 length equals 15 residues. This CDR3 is CASSFSGGDSYEQYF. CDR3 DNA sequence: TGTGCCAGCAGTTTTAGCGGGGGGGACTCCTACGAGCAGTACTTC.

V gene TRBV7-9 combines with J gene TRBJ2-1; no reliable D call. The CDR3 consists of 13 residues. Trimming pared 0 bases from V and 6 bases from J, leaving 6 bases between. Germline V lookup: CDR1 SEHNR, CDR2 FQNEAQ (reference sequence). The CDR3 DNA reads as TGTGCCAGCAGCTTAGCCCGTCTCAATGAGCAGTTCTTC. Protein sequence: CASSLARLNEQFF. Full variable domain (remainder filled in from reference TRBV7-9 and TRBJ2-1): DTGVSQNPRHKITKRGQNVTFRCDPISEHNRLYWYRQTLGQGPEFLTYFQNEAQLEKSRLLSDRFSAERPKGSFSTLEIQRTEQGDSAMYLCASSLARLNEQFFGPGTRLTVL.